Below are 3 T cell receptor beta chains sequenced from a single sample in a study of cytomegalovirus exposure and HLA in healthy donors. The primer mix had 60 Vbeta and 13 Jbeta primers. Only in-frame clones appear in the TCRdb table, and some are missing; sequencing was by immunoSEQ multiplex PCR. Of tens of thousands of clones in the sample, about 80% were seen once. Sequenced sample: PBMCs. The receptors were sampled from a woman between 18 and 29 years old in good health and CMV-seropositive.

This chain links TRBV9 with TRBJ2-3, with D possibly being TRBD2 (6 bases). The germline gives CDR1 SGDLS, CDR2 YYNGEE. This CDR3 has 18 amino acids. Trimming removed 3 bases from V and 0 bases from J, with 20 bases in between. The CDR3 nucleotides are TGTGCCAGCAGCGACCGCGACACACTAGCCGATAGCACAGATACGCAGTATTTT. The encoded protein is CASSDRDTLADSTDTQYF.

The table lists this clone with a few counts. The chain has TRBV6-1 and TRBJ2-1; D perhaps matches TRBD1 (6 bases). V was cut by 1 base and J by 1 base, with 11 bases left in between. This CDR3 has 16 residues. Germline loops: CDR1 MNHNS, CDR2 SASEGT. The CDR3 DNA follows: TGTGCCAGCAGTGAAGTGGGGGCAAGGTCCTACAATGAGCAGTTCTTC. This translates into CASSEVGARSYNEQFF.

The chain combines TRBV29-1 with TRBJ1-1; possibly TRBD1 for D (5 bases). The CDR3 runs 16 residues. V was pared by 4 bases and J by 2 bases, with 20 bases between. Germline-derived CDR1 and CDR2 are SQVTM and ANQGSEA. The CDR3 DNA reads as TGCAGCGTTGCGGGGGGGAGCAGGGCGCTAAACACTGAAGCTTTCTTT. It specifies CSVAGGSRALNTEAFF.